This T cell receptor (beta chain) was identified in a study of cytomegalovirus exposure and HLA in healthy donors. Germline-derived CDR1 and CDR2 are MDHEN and SYDVKM. The V end was cut by 6 bases, the J end by 13 bases, with 16 bases between. The CDR3 contains 12 residues. Both 60 Vbeta primers and 13 Jbeta primers went into the PCR. TCRdb's copy holds only in-frame clones and misses some; the assay was immunoSEQ multiplex PCR. The sample has about 80,000 clones, 70% to 80% seen once; the top ten hold about 3.5%. The sequence derives from a man aged 45-65 years in good health and CMV-seronegative. Specimen: PBMCs. V and J are TRBV28 and TRBJ2-1; D is perhaps TRBD1 (5 bases). The CDR3 bases are TGTGCCAGCAGCAAGGACATTTCCCATCAGTTCTTC. Protein product: CASSKDISHQFF.